This passage covers 21 T cell receptor beta chains from one sample sequenced in a study of control samples from healthy donors and cancer patients. Sequenced by immunoSEQ multiplex PCR; TCRdb stores in-frame clones only, minus some. The specimen's table records about 190,000 clones. Sequenced: blood. The source of these receptors is a woman aged 25 to 45 in good health.

The chain is built from TRBV6-5 and TRBJ1-1; no definite D call. This CDR3 contains 14 residues. CDR1 and CDR2 (germline): MNHEY, SVGAGI. The V end lost 4 bases, the J end lost 0 bases, and 9 bases lay between the germline ends. The CDR3 here is CASSLGTVNTEAFF. Here the CDR3 DNA reads TGTGCCAGCAGTTTAGGCACAGTGAACACTGAAGCTTTCTTT.

The chain is built from TRBV28 and TRBJ1-3; 8 bases are a match to TRBD1. The ends lost 3 bases at V and 4 bases at J; junction bases unmatched: 11. Germline CDR1 MDHEN, CDR2 SYDVKM. The CDR3 is 17 amino acids. The CDR3 sequence is CASSFFWEQGEGNTIYF. The DNA for the CDR3 is TGTGCCAGCAGTTTCTTCTGGGAACAGGGGGAAGGAAACACCATATATTTT. The full variable domain, rest sourced from reference TRBV28 and TRBJ1-3, is DVKVTQSSRYLVKRTGEKVFLECVQDMDHENMFWYRQDPGLGLRLIYFSYDVKMKEKGDIPEGYSVSREKKERFSLILESASTNQTSMYLCASSFFWEQGEGNTIYFGEGSWLTVV.

V is TRBV11-2 and J is TRBJ1-5; no definite D call. Trimming cost V 1 base and J 0 bases, with 10 bases left between them. This CDR3 region has 16 residues. Looked up from germline, CDR1 is SGHAT and CDR2 is FQNNGV. The CDR3 spells CASSLGLADSNQPQHF. The CDR3 region has the DNA TGTGCCAGCAGCTTAGGTCTAGCTGATAGCAATCAGCCCCAGCATTTT.

The chain carries TRBV6-5 and TRBJ1-5; a possible D gene is TRBD1 (5 bases). Germline values: CDR1 MNHEY, CDR2 SVGAGI. V was trimmed by 10 bases and J by 0 bases, leaving 13 bases between them. This CDR3 contains 14 residues. CDR3 in DNA: TGTGCCATTAGACAGCTTTATAGCAATCAGCCCCAGCATTTT. This translates into CAIRQLYSNQPQHF.

The chain joins TRBV4-1 to TRBJ1-6; no clear D. Germline CDR1 MGHRA, CDR2 YSYEKL. Trimming left V 2 bases short and J 7 bases short, with 9 bases between. This CDR3 comprises 14 residues. The DNA for the CDR3 is TGCGCCAGCAGCCAATCAGGAATGAATTCACCCCTCCACTTT. Amino acids: CASSQSGMNSPLHF.

The chain combines TRBV29-1 with TRBJ1-5, with 7 nucleotides matching TRBD1. The CDR3 totals 14 residues. V shed 6 bases and J 4 bases; nucleotides not matched to a gene: 9. CDR1 and CDR2 (germline): SQVTM, ANQGSEA. CDR3 sequence: CSVAIGDRNQPQHF. In DNA form, the CDR3 reads TGCAGCGTCGCTATTGGGGACAGAAATCAGCCCCAGCATTTT.

The rearrangement joins TRBV3-1 (or the pseudogene TRBV3-2) to TRBJ1-1; the match to TRBD1 covers 7 bases. Per germline, CDR1 LGHDT and CDR2 YNNKEL (reference sequence). The CDR3 covers 15 residues. V shed 4 bases and J 6 bases; nucleotides not matched to a gene: 11. The CDR3 is CASSLLRGQGAEAFF. Here the CDR3 DNA reads TGTGCCAGCAGCCTACTGAGGGGGCAGGGCGCTGAAGCTTTCTTT.

The V gene is TRBV6-5, the J gene TRBJ2-2; 7 nucleotides align to TRBD2. Germline V lookup: CDR1 MNHEY, CDR2 SVGAGI. Trimming at V came to 6 bases and at J to 4 bases, leaving 5 bases not matched to a gene. The CDR3 has 14 amino acids. CDR3 region: CASSEPGGTGELFF. CDR3 in DNA: TGTGCCAGCAGCGAGCCGGGGGGCACCGGGGAGCTGTTTTTT.

The chain is built from TRBV6-5 and TRBJ2-7; perhaps TRBD2 as D (5 bases). The ends were cut back, 0 bases at V and 4 bases at J, with 16 bases in the middle. The length of the CDR3 is 16 residues. Germline V lookup: CDR1 MNHEY, CDR2 SVGAGI. CDR3 loop: CASSYSSGISGYEQYF. DNA for the CDR3: TGTGCCAGCAGTTACTCGTCCGGGATCAGCGGTTACGAGCAGTACTTC.

This chain links TRBV7-2 with TRBJ1-3; unclear D gene. Between the trimmed V and J ends, which lost 5 bases and 0 bases, there was a span of 8 bases. CDR1 and CDR2 (germline): SGHTA, FQGNSA. The CDR3 sequence is 14 residues long. CDR3 residues: CASSDLSSGNTIYF. The CDR3 DNA follows: TGTGCCAGCAGCGATTTGAGCTCTGGAAACACCATATATTTT. Based on the CDR3 plus reference TRBV7-2 and TRBJ1-3, the full variable domain is GAGVSQSPSNKVTEKGKDVELRCDPISGHTALYWYRQSLGQGLEFLIYFQGNSAPDKSGLPSDRFSAERTGGSVSTLTIQRTQQEDSAVYLCASSDLSSGNTIYFGEGSWLTVV.

Concerning this clone itself: The junction and the germline gene differ at one end; a read error may be behind it. The J gene is TRBJ2-5, the V gene TRBV7-7, with 12 bases lining up with TRBD1. This CDR3 comprises 17 residues. The germline gives CDR1 SSHAT, CDR2 FNYEAQ (reference sequence). DNA of the CDR3: TGTGCTAGCAGCGATACCGGGACAGGGGGCGGGGGAGAGACCCAGTACTTC. As protein: CASSDTGTGGGGETQYF. Full variable domain (remainder filled in from reference TRBV7-7 and TRBJ2-5): GAGVSQSPRYKVTKRGQDVTLRCDPISSHATLYWYQQALGQGPEFLTYFNYEAQPDKSGLPSDRFSAERPEGSISTLTIQRTEQRDSAMYRCASSDTGTGGGGETQYFGPGTRLLVL.

J is TRBJ1-5 and V is TRBV5-8; 7 positions match TRBD1. This CDR3 is 14 amino acids long. V lost 1 base to trimming and J lost 6 bases; unmatched junction nucleotides: 4. Per the germline V gene, CDR1 is SGHTS and CDR2 is YDEGEE. CDR3 bases: TGTGCCAGCAGCTTGTCAGGGGGGGGTCAGCCCCAGCATTTT. Translating gives CASSLSGGGQPQHF.

V and J are TRBV6-5 and TRBJ2-4, with D unresolved. Germline CDR1 is MNHEY and CDR2 is SVGAGI. V lost 6 bases, J lost 15 bases, and 21 bases lay in between. The CDR3 consists of 13 residues. The CDR3 loop reads CASRPTEGTSGYF. Here the CDR3 DNA reads TGTGCCAGCAGGCCTACAGAAGGCACTTCGGGGTACTTC.

With regard to this clone: The junction does not match germline at one end; this may be a read error. Here the CDR3 reads CASTTPGQERLF. In nucleotides, the CDR3 is TGTGCCAGCACAACTCCGGGACAGGAACGACTTTTT. The rearrangement joins TRBV28 to TRBJ1-4; 8 bases align to TRBD1. The CDR3 spans 12 residues. The germline gives CDR1 MDHEN, CDR2 SYDVKM.

This rearrangement joins TRBV18 to TRBJ1-4, with a possible D match to TRBD1 (5 bases). Trimming took 3 bases from V and 11 from J, leaving 16 bases between them. This CDR3 spans 14 amino acids. In germline, CDR1 is KGHSH, CDR2 LQKENI. This CDR3 reads CASSPDQARDKLFF. CDR3 DNA: TGTGCCAGCTCACCGGATCAGGCCAGGGATAAACTGTTTTTT.

The chain recombines TRBV28 with TRBJ2-7; D remains ambiguous. Germline values: CDR1 MDHEN, CDR2 SYDVKM. The CDR3 spans 10 residues. V was pared by 8 bases and J by 2 bases, with 4 bases between. The CDR3 loop reads CASGAYEQYF. In nucleotides, the CDR3 is TGTGCCAGCGGCGCCTACGAGCAGTACTTC. The complete variable domain, with remaining parts taken from reference TRBV28 and TRBJ2-7, reads DVKVTQSSRYLVKRTGEKVFLECVQDMDHENMFWYRQDPGLGLRLIYFSYDVKMKEKGDIPEGYSVSREKKERFSLILESASTNQTSMYLCASGAYEQYFGPGTRLTVT.

J is TRBJ1-1 and V is TRBV28; a possible D gene is TRBD1 (6 bases). In germline, CDR1 is MDHEN, CDR2 SYDVKM. Trimming took off 2 bases at V and 3 bases at J, with 13 bases between the two ends. This CDR3 is built from 15 residues. CDR3 nucleotide sequence: TGTGCCAGCAGTTTACACAGGGTCGATGACACTGAAGCTTTCTTT. Translated: CASSLHRVDDTEAFF.

The chain uses TRBV6-5 and TRBJ1-5; 7 bases align to TRBD1. V was pared by 6 bases and J by 2 bases, with 7 bases of the junction left unmatched. The CDR3 is 15 residues long. The germline V gene has CDR1 MNHEY and CDR2 SVGAGI. CDR3 region: CASSLPQGGNQPQHF. CDR3 DNA sequence: TGTGCCAGCAGCTTACCTCAGGGGGGCAATCAGCCCCAGCATTTT.

The chain employs TRBV11-2 and TRBJ2-6; possibly TRBD1 for D (6 bases). Trimming shortened V by 3 bases and J by 2 bases, and 17 bases separated the two germline ends. CDR3 length equals 18 residues. CDR1 is SGHAT, CDR2 FQNNGV, per germline. The CDR3 coding sequence is TGTGCCAGCAGCTTTAGGACAGCTAGATCCCCTGGGGCCAACGTCCTGACTTTC. Translation gives CASSFRTARSPGANVLTF.

The V and J genes are TRBV11-2 and TRBJ1-1; D is undetermined. CDR3 length: 15 amino acids. Trimming took 1 base from V and 0 from J, leaving 9 bases between them. The V gene's germline CDR1 is SGHAT and CDR2 FQNNGV. CDR3 loop: CASSLAGPLNTEAFF. In DNA form, the CDR3 reads TGTGCCAGCAGCTTAGCGGGTCCTCTGAACACTGAAGCTTTCTTT.

The rearrangement links TRBV27 to TRBJ2-3; 7 bases map to TRBD1. The germline CDR1 and CDR2 sequences are MNHEY and SMNVEV (reference sequence). Unmatched junction bases numbered 7, after V lost 7 bases and J lost 0 bases. The CDR3 runs 15 residues. CDR3 coding DNA: TGTGCCAGCATCCTGGGACAGACTAGCACAGATACGCAGTATTTT. It translates to CASILGQTSTDTQYF.